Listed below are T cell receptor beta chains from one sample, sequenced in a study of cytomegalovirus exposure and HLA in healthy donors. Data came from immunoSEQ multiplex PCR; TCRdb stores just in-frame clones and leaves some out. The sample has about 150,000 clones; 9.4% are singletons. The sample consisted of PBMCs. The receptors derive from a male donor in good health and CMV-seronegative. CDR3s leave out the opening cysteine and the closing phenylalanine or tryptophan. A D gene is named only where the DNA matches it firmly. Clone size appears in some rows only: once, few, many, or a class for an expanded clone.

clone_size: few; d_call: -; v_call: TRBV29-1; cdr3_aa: SVEWQGYGYT
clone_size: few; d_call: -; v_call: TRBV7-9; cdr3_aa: ASSLDSYNEQF
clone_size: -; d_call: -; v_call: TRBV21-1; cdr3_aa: ASTRGTGRGTGELF
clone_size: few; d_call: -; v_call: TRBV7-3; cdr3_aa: ASSLDPSADTQY
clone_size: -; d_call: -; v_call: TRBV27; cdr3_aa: ASSLLGGEQY
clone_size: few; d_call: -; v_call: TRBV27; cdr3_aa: ASSPRLSYEQY
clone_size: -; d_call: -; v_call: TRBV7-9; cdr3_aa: ASSQRTDSYNSPLH
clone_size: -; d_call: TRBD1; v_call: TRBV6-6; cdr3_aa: ASSPRTGGLQNT
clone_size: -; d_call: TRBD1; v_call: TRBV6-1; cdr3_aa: ASGTAISGANVLT
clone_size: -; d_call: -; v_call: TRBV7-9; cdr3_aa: ASSLVAYNEQF
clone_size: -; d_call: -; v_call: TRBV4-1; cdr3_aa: ASSRAPVSGNTIY
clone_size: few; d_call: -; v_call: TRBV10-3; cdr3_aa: AISESRVAGNMNTEAF
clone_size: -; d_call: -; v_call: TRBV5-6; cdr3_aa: ASSKNTGSRYEQY
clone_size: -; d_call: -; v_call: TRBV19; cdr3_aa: AEYPWRVDYEQY
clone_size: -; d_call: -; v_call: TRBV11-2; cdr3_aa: ASSLGGGGRLEQY
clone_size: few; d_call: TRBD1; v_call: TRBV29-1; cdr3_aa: SASTGVGTVGNQPQH
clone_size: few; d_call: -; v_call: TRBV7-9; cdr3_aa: ASSLSGGNTEAF
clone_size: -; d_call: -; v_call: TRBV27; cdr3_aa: ASSLLARGGLGTQY
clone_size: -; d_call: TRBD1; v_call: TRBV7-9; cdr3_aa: ASSLMLAGGSDSPLH
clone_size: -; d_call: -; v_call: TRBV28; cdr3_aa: ASSWGLGYT
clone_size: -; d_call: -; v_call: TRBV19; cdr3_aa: ASSSRSAGRGTNEKLF
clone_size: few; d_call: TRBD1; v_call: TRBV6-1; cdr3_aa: ASSRDRGLNEQF
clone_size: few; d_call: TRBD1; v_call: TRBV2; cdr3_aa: ASSEGRTGVETQY
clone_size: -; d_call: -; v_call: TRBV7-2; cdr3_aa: ASSLALLGDTQY
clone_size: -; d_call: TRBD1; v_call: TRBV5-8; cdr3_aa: ASILGTGKENEQF
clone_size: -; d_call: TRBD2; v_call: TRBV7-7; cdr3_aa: ASSLGAGEDTQY
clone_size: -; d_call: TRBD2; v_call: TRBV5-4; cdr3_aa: ASSKEQLAGGPTDTQY
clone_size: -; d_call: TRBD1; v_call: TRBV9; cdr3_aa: ASSVEGAASPLH
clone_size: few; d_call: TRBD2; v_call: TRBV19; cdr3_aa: ASSPRRLAGGSHTQY
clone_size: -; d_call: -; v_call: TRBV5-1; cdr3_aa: ASSPTVSGANVLT
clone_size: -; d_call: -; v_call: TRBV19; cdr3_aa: ASSSYQETQY
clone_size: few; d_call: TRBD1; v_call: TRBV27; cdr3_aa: ASRATGRGRNTGELF
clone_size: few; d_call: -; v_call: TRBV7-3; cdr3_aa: ASSFGARELRTDTQY
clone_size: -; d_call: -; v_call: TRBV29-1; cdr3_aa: SGRGTAETQY